This T cell receptor beta chain was retrieved from a study of cytomegalovirus exposure and HLA in healthy donors. The PCR had 60 Vbeta and 13 Jbeta primers. Sequenced by immunoSEQ multiplex PCR; TCRdb stores in-frame clones only, minus some. This table holds approximately 59,000 clones, 55% to 75% found once. Healthy bone marrow donors made up the donors. Trimming took off 4 bases at V and 10 bases at J, with 17 bases between the two ends. This CDR3 is 14 amino acids long. Germline V gene sequence: CDR1 MGHDK, CDR2 SYGVNS. This receptor was obtained from a man aged 40-49 years in good health and CMV-seropositive. The J gene is TRBJ2-1, the V gene TRBV25-1; TRBD1 might be the D (6 bases). Material for sequencing was PBMCs. Here the CDR3 reads CASSVGGQTYEQFF. DNA of the CDR3: TGTGCCAGCAGTGTTGGTGGACAGACCTACGAGCAGTTCTTC.